This T cell receptor beta chain derives from a study of beta chain features in type 1 diabetes. In regard to this clone: In the same sample, other DNA sequences code for this CDR3.

Germline CDR1 SGHTA, CDR2 FQGNSA. CDR3 size: 14 residues. Trimming took off 1 base at V and 4 bases at J, with 11 bases between the two ends. As every portion of the isolated RNA was reverse transcribed, the sequencing read expressed TCRB transcripts. Clones were read by immunoSEQ multiplex PCR, and TCRdb kept only the in-frame ones, dropping some. The data contain under 500,000 clones, around 28% of them singletons. The TCR was taken from a man in his late teens or twenties in good health. The chain links TRBV7-2 to TRBJ2-7, with D hard to call. Material: naive CD4+ T cells from blood. The CDR3, as DNA: TGTGCCAGCAGCTTAGGACCGGGCGAATACGAGCAGTACTTC. Protein: CASSLGPGEYEQYF.